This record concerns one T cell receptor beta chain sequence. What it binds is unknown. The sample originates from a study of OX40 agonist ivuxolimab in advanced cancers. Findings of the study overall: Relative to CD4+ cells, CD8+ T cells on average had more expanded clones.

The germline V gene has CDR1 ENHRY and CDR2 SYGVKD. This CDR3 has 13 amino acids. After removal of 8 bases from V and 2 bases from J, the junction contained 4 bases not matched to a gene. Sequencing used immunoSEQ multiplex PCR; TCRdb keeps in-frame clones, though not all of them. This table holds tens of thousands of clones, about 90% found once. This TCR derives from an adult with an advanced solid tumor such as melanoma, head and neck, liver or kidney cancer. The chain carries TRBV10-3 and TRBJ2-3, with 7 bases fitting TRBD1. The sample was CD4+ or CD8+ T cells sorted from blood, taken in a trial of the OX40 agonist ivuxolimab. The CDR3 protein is CAIGQENTDTQYF. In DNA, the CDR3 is TGTGCCATCGGACAGGAAAACACAGATACGCAGTATTTT.